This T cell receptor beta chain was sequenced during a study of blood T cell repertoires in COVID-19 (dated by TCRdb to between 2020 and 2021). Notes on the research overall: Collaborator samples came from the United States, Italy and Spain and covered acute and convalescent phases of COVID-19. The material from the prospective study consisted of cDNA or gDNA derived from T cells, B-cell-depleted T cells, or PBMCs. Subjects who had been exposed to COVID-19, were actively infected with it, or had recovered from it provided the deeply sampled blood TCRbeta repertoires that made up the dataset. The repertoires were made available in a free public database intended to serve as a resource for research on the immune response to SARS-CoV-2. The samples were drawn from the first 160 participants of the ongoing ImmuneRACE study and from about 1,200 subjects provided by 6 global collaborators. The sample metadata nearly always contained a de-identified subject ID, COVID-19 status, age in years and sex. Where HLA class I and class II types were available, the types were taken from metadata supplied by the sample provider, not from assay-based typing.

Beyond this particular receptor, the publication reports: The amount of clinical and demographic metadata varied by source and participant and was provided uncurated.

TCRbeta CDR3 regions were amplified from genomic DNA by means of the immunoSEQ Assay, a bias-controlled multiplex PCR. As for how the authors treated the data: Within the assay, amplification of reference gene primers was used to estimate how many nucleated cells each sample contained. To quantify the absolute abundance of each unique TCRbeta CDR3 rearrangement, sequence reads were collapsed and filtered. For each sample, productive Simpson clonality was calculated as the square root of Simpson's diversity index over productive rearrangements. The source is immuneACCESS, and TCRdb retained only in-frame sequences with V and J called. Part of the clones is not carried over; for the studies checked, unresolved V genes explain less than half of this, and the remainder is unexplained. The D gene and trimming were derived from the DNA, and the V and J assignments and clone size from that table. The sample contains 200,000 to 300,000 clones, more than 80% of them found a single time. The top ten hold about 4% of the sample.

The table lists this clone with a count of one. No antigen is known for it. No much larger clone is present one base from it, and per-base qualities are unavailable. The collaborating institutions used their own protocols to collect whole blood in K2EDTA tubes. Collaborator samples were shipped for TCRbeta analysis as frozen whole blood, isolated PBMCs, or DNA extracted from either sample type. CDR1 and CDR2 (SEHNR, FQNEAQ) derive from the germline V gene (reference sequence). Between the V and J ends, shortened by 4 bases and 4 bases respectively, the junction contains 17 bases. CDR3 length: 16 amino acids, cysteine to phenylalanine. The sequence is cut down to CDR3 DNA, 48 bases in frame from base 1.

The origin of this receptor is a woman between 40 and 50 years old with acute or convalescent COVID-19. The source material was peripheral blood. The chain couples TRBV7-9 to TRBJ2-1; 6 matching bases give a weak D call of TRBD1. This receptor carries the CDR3 CASSSVRDIPYNEQFF. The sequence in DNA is TGTGCCAGCAGCTCTGTACGGGACATCCCTTACAATGAGCAGTTCTTC.